These 10 T cell receptor beta chains came from one sample sequenced in a study of blood T cells in healthy people across ages. The authors ran a second PCR of 7 to 11 cycles using a sample-barcoded 5' primer and a J-beta primer mix. Using its own MiXCR run on the 5' RACE reads, TCRdb lists one record per CDR3 protein. Of a few hundred thousand distinct CDR3 sequences detected, about 27% appear once; the ten largest clones hold approximately 3.3%. The same sample was also used in a study of T cells of mothers and their children.

Sequenced input: blood. These receptors were taken from a boy younger than 10 in good health.

This clonotype was found a few times. The rearrangement links TRBV21-1 to TRBJ2-1; whether TRBD2, the table's D call, matches the DNA was not checked. TRBV21-1 counts as a pseudogene. This CDR3 has 14 residues. The CDR3 is CASRFLAEFNEQFF. CDR3 sequence (DNA): TGTGCCAGCAGGTTCCTAGCGGAATTCAATGAGCAGTTCTTC.

This clonotype was seen a few times. The chain carries TRBV4-3 and TRBJ1-4; no reliable D call. Trimming stripped 0 bases from V and 8 bases from J, with 16 bases between. CDR3 length: 16 amino acids. Germline values: CDR1 LGHNA, CDR2 YSLEER. Here the CDR3 reads CASSQELVGRREKLFF. DNA for the CDR3: TGCGCCAGCAGCCAAGAACTCGTAGGACGAAGAGAAAAACTGTTTTTT.

This clonotype was found a few times. The V and J genes are TRBV12-3 or TRBV12-4 and TRBJ1-1, with 7 bases that match TRBD1. The CDR3 spans 18 residues. Trimming at V came to 5 bases and at J to 3 bases, leaving 18 bases not matched to a gene. CDR3 in amino acids: CASSPLWTGPIWDTEAFF. DNA for the CDR3: TGTGCCAGCAGTCCCCTATGGACAGGTCCAATCTGGGACACTGAAGCTTTCTTT.

V and J are TRBV29-1 and TRBJ2-3; D gene unclear. The germline CDR1 and CDR2 sequences are SQVTM and ANQGSEA. Deletions cut 0 bases from V and 5 bases from J, with 6 bases between. The CDR3 totals 12 residues. The CDR3 DNA follows: TGCAGCGTTGAAGATGCGAGAGATACGCAGTATTTT. Translation: CSVEDARDTQYF.

V and J are TRBV28 and TRBJ2-5; a weak D match, TRBD2 (5 bases). Matching the DNA end better, TRBJ2-7 makes the J call doubtful. This CDR3 is built from 14 residues. CDR1 is MDHEN and CDR2 is SYDVKM in the germline V gene. This CDR3 is CASSPPGREYEQYF. The CDR3 DNA reads TGTGCCAGCAGTCCGCCGGGAAGGGAATACGAGCAGTACTTC.

This clonotype was observed a few times. The chain recombines TRBV20-1 with TRBJ2-6; D possibly corresponds to TRBD1 (5 bases). This CDR3 spans 13 amino acids. V gave up 7 bases and J gave up 0 bases, with 7 bases separating them. Germline-derived CDR1 and CDR2 are DFQATT and SNEGSKA (reference sequence). The CDR3 reads CSGQSSGANVLTF. DNA of the CDR3: TGCAGTGGACAGTCCTCTGGGGCCAACGTCCTGACTTTC.

This chain connects TRBV5-4 to TRBJ2-5, with 10 bases lining up with TRBD2. Trimming removed 0 bases from V and 5 bases from J; junction bases left unmatched: 7. Germline lookup yields CDR1 SGHNT and CDR2 YYREEE (reference sequence). This CDR3 is built from 16 residues. The CDR3 nucleotides read TGTGCCAGCAGCTTGGATCCTAGCGGGAGTTCGGAGACCCAGTACTTC. Amino acids: CASSLDPSGSSETQYF.

There are a few counts of this clonotype. The chain has TRBV12-3 or TRBV12-4 and TRBJ2-5; D not resolved. The germline V and J ends were trimmed by 5 bases and 4 bases, with 8 bases remaining between them. The CDR3 totals 12 residues. The CDR3 region is CASSRASETQYF. In nucleotides, the CDR3 is TGTGCCAGCAGTCGGGCATCAGAGACCCAGTACTTC.

This clonotype showed up just a few times. The chain employs TRBV27 and TRBJ2-1; 8 positions match TRBD2. V gave up 1 base and J gave up 3 bases; unmatched junction bases: 5. The CDR3 extends over 16 amino acids. Germline V CDR1 and CDR2: MNHEY, SMNVEV (reference sequence). In nucleotides, the CDR3 is TGTGCCAGCAGTTTATTCGGGGGGGTCAACTACAATGAGCAGTTCTTC. This codes for CASSLFGGVNYNEQFF.

The chain links TRBV6-5 to TRBJ2-5; 7 bases are shared with TRBD1. Unmatched junction bases numbered 5, after V lost 0 bases and J lost 1 base. The CDR3 contains 16 residues. Germline V lookup: CDR1 MNHEY, CDR2 SVGAGI. The CDR3 DNA follows: TGTGCCAGCAGTTACTCCTGGGACAGCTCCCAAGAGACCCAGTACTTC. Its protein product is CASSYSWDSSQETQYF.